The clone carrying this T cell receptor beta chain was recorded a few times. Its antigen is undetermined. With the Oncomine TCR Beta short-read assay, DNA from cultured CD4+ T cells was sequenced. Researchers extracted genomic DNA from CD4+ T cells that had been cultured. TCRdb reanalysed the PCR reads using MiXCR and keeps one entry per CDR3 protein. The table includes some 20,000 distinct CDR3 sequences, 43% detected once. The germline V gene has CDR1 LNHDA and CDR2 SQIVND (reference sequence). The CDR3 sequence is 14 residues long. V was clipped by 7 bases and J by 2 bases, with 13 bases between them. The treatment here: roughly nine-day PBMC culture with coronavirus spike peptide pools or control peptides (ViraFEST assay). The cultures had half their medium swapped for fresh IL-2 medium on days 3 and 7. The entry originates in a study of vaccination and CD4 T cells after COVID-19. On the study more broadly: Investigators drew the post-COVID samples a median about 98 days after diagnosis, with a range of 35 to 161.

Study-level points and caveats: Only post-vaccination samples contained a median 86.3% of the reactive clones in convalescent patients.

This TCR came from a human donor who had recovered from COVID-19. J is TRBJ2-3 and V is TRBV19; D is possibly TRBD1 or TRBD2 (6 bases each). Sample: CD4+ T cells from blood, cultured in vitro. CDR3 coding DNA: TGTGCCAGTACAGACGGGGGCAACACAGATACGCAGTATTTT. Its protein is CASTDGGNTDTQYF.